The clone carrying this TCR beta chain was seen only once. Its target is unknown. This sample stems from a study of T cell responses to AZD1222 COVID-19 vaccine. Whole-study results and caveats: Possibly, clonal diversity was underestimated; donors were largely white British and included more females.

Libraries were prepared by immunoSEQ multiplex PCR; TCRdb keeps only in-frame clonotypes and omits some of them. The repertoire has more than 75,000 clones, 89% of them found once; the top ten carry roughly 1.7%. The germline V gene encodes CDR1 SGHNT and CDR2 YYREEE (reference sequence). Trimming left V 0 bases short and J 8 bases short, with 11 bases between. The CDR3 has 13 amino acids. Sequences were derived from peripheral blood, sampled on day 0 of AZD1222 vaccination. The receptor comes from an adult in good health. This chain uses TRBV5-4 with TRBJ1-2, with D uncertain. CDR3 coding DNA: TGTGCCAGCAGCTTGGAGACTATGAGGGGCTACACCTTC. This codes for CASSLETMRGYTF.